A selection of T cell receptor beta chains follows, all from one sample in a study of T cell clonotyping in hematopoietic cell transplantation. Generated by immunoSEQ multiplex PCR, the TCRdb table keeps only in-frame clones and is missing some. The sample includes around 12,000 clones, 70% to 85% of them seen just once. Sample: PBMCs, taken 100 days after allogeneic stem cell transplant. The receptors were gathered from a female patient aged 35-55 years who had an allogeneic stem cell transplant from a related donor, so T cells may come from the graft donor. Some clones in this sample may be carry-over from other donors' samples. Both conserved end residues are part of each CDR3. The D gene is left open where the match is weak. Size values are once, few and many counts, or a class for expanded clones, and some rows have none.

D,V,J,size,DNA,CDR3
.,TRBV13,TRBJ1-6,once,TGTGCCAGCAGCTTAGTTGGAGAACGTCCTTCACCCCTCCACTTT,CASSLVGERPSPLHF
.,TRBV30,TRBJ2-7,.,TGTGCCTGGAGTGTAAAGGACGAGCAGTACTTC,CAWSVKDEQYF
.,TRBV4-2,TRBJ2-2,.,TGTGCCAGCAGCCATCTCCCCGGGGAGCTGTTTTTT,CASSHLPGELFF
TRBD1,TRBV27,TRBJ2-7,.,TGTGCCAGCAGGAGGACAGGGGGCGACGAGCAGTACTTC,CASRRTGGDEQYF
.,TRBV30,TRBJ2-7,.,TGTGCCTGGAGCCCGGTATCGGACTACGAGCAGTACTTC,CAWSPVSDYEQYF
TRBD1,TRBV2,TRBJ1-4,.,TGTGCCAGCAGTGGTCGACAGGGAGGTGAAAAACTGTTTTTT,CASSGRQGGEKLFF
.,TRBV7-9,TRBJ1-4,.,TGTGCCAGCAGCTTAGGGGTCTTTAATGAAAAACTGTTTTTT,CASSLGVFNEKLFF
TRBD2,TRBV6-5,TRBJ2-2,.,TGTGCCAGCAGTTACGGCGGGAGAGATATCGGGGAGCTGTTTTTT,CASSYGGRDIGELFF
.,TRBV12-5,TRBJ1-2,few,TGTGCTAGTGGTGCGGACAGAGCTAACTATGGCTACACCTTC,CASGADRANYGYTF
.,TRBV2,TRBJ1-5,.,TGTGCCAGCAGTGAAGGGCGCGATAATCAGCCCCAGCATTTT,CASSEGRDNQPQHF
.,TRBV2,TRBJ1-1,.,TGTGCCAGCATCGTACAGGCTGGTCCTTTCTTT,CASIVQAGPFF
.,TRBV5-1,TRBJ2-1,.,TGCGCCAGCAGCTCATCGACTAGACCATACAATGAGCAGTTCTTC,CASSSSTRPYNEQFF
TRBD2,TRBV14,TRBJ2-5,.,TGTGCCAGCAGCCAAGATTGGGGGACTATCCAAGAGACCCAGTACTTC,CASSQDWGTIQETQYF
.,TRBV19,TRBJ1-5,.,TGTGCCAGTAGTACACAGATCAATCAGCCCCAGCATTTT,CASSTQINQPQHF
TRBD2,TRBV29-1,TRBJ2-5,few,TGCAGCGTTGAAGCGGGGGGACAAGAGACCCAGTACTTC,CSVEAGGQETQYF
.,TRBV7-2,TRBJ2-3,.,TGTGCCAGCACCGCGTCGGACTTTTACACAGATACGCAGTATTTT,CASTASDFYTDTQYF
.,TRBV29-1,TRBJ2-7,few,TGCAGCGTCAGACAGACGGGGATGGAGCAGTACTTC,CSVRQTGMEQYF
.,TRBV19,TRBJ2-7,.,TGTGCCAGTAGTTCTATCAGAAACGAGCAGTACTTC,CASSSIRNEQYF
.,TRBV2,TRBJ1-1,.,TGTGCCAGCAGTGACCGCACTGAAGCTTTCTTT,CASSDRTEAFF
TRBD1,TRBV27,TRBJ1-1,.,TGTGCCAGCAGTTTCAGCAGGGGGAATACTGAAGCTTTCTTT,CASSFSRGNTEAFF
TRBD2,TRBV27,TRBJ2-7,.,TGTGCCAGCAGTTCTTGGAGCGGGAGCGTTCACGAGCAGTACTTC,CASSSWSGSVHEQYF
.,TRBV5-8,TRBJ1-2,once,TGTGCCAGCAGCTTCCCTAGGTTGGCGGGGTATGGCTACACCTTC,CASSFPRLAGYGYTF
TRBD2,TRBV6-5,TRBJ2-7,few,TGTGCCAGCAGTTACAAGGGAGGGGAGTACGAGCAGTACTTC,CASSYKGGEYEQYF
.,TRBV6-5,TRBJ2-7,once,TGTGCCAGCTCTTGGGGGACCGCTTCCTACGAGCAGTACTTC,CASSWGTASYEQYF
.,TRBV28,TRBJ2-7,once,TGTGCCAGCAGTTACGCAGGGTATCGCGAGCAGTACTTC,CASSYAGYREQYF
.,TRBV29-1,TRBJ2-7,.,TGCAGCGTTGCTCCTACTTCTGTGTACTCCTACGAGCAGTACTTC,CSVAPTSVYSYEQYF
.,TRBV5-6,TRBJ1-2,.,TGTGCCAGCAGCTTGGGGGGGTATGGCTACACCTTC,CASSLGGYGYTF
.,TRBV30,TRBJ1-2,.,TGTGCCTGGAGTGGAGGGGACTATGGCTACACCTTC,CAWSGGDYGYTF
.,TRBV30,TRBJ2-1,.,TGTGCCTGGAGTGGAAGGGAGGGGGGCTACAATGAGCAGTTCTTC,CAWSGREGGYNEQFF
.,TRBV2,TRBJ2-3,.,TGTGCCAGCAGTCCGGGACTTTCCACAGATACGCAGTATTTT,CASSPGLSTDTQYF
.,TRBV5-1,TRBJ2-7,few,TGCGCCAGCAGCTTGGACGGTTTTTTGGGTGGGCAGTACTTC,CASSLDGFLGGQYF
TRBD1,TRBV4-2,TRBJ2-1,.,TGTGCCAGCAGCCAAGATCGGTATGGGACAGAAAGCTCCTACAATGAGCAGTTCTTC,CASSQDRYGTESSYNEQFF
.,TRBV10-2,TRBJ2-7,.,TGCGCCAGCATGGAGGGAGCCTACGAGCAGTACTTC,CASMEGAYEQYF
TRBD1,TRBV30,TRBJ1-3,.,TGTGCCTGGGACAGGGGCTCTGGAAACACCATATATTTT,CAWDRGSGNTIYF
.,TRBV7-3,TRBJ2-7,.,TGTGCCAGCAGCTTCGGGGCAGGGAACGAGCAGTACTTC,CASSFGAGNEQYF
TRBD1,TRBV2,TRBJ1-1,.,TGTGCCACCGGGACAGGACCGAACACTGAAGCTTTCTTT,CATGTGPNTEAFF
TRBD2,TRBV30,TRBJ2-7,.,TGTGCCTGGAGAGGGACTATTTCCTCCTACGAGCAGTACTTC,CAWRGTISSYEQYF
TRBD1,TRBV7-9,TRBJ1-1,once,TGTGCCAGCAGCCATCAGGGGGCTGAAGCTTTCTTT,CASSHQGAEAFF
.,TRBV27,TRBJ2-2,once,TGTGCCAGCAGTTCCACCCCATCGTCCGGGGAGCTGTTTTTT,CASSSTPSSGELFF
.,TRBV7-9,TRBJ1-1,.,TGTGCCAGCAGCATAGGGACTGAAGCTTTCTTT,CASSIGTEAFF
.,TRBV11-2,TRBJ1-1,.,TGTGCCAGCAGCCCGCCGGGCACCTTGAACACTGAAGCTTTCTTT,CASSPPGTLNTEAFF
.,TRBV6-1,TRBJ2-7,.,TGTGCCAGCAGAAACAGCCCCTACGAGCAGTACTTC,CASRNSPYEQYF
.,TRBV30,TRBJ2-7,.,TGTGCCTGGAGTGATGGAGCCTCCTACGAGCAGTACTTC,CAWSDGASYEQYF
TRBD2,TRBV28,TRBJ2-3,.,TGTGCCAGCAGTTCTCCTTTGAGACTAGCGGACACAGATACGCAGTATTTT,CASSSPLRLADTDTQYF
.,TRBV9,TRBJ1-1,.,TGTGCCAGCAGCGTAGAGATGAACACTGAAGCTTTCTTT,CASSVEMNTEAFF
.,TRBV19,TRBJ2-2,few,TGTGCCAGTAGTATGGGCCCTATTGGCGGGGAGCTGTTTTTT,CASSMGPIGGELFF
.,TRBV5-6,TRBJ2-3,.,TGTGCCAGCAGCTTGATTGGTTTCGTGGCAGATACGCAGTATTTT,CASSLIGFVADTQYF
.,TRBV4-1,TRBJ1-2,few,TGCGCCAGCGCTCGGGGAGGCGGCTACACCTTC,CASARGGGYTF
.,TRBV4-3,TRBJ1-2,.,TGCGCCAGCAGCCAAGTCCACCCGGGTACCGTCTATGGCTACACCTTC,CASSQVHPGTVYGYTF